This paragraph reports one TCR beta chain. Its target is unknown. The data derive from a study of shared clonotypes between healthy human individuals. Whole-study findings and limits: For naive CD4 cells, 4% to 6% of clonotypes were shared across a handful of donors.

V lost 4 bases, J lost 9 bases, and 8 bases stayed unmatched. Germline CDR1 reads LGHNA; CDR2 reads YSLEER. The CDR3 is made up of 16 amino acids. The repertoire was sequenced with immunoSEQ multiplex PCR; TCRdb's copy has only in-frame clones and lacks some. The sample gives roughly 2,000,000 clones, over 85% of which show up once; approximately 1% is in the top ten. CD45RO-negative cells were positively selected for CCR7, leaving out terminally differentiated effector memory CD45RA+ cells. The clonotype originates from a man in his late teens or twenties in good health. V is TRBV4-3 and J is TRBJ2-1; TRBD2 matches 14 bases. The source material was naive CD8+ T cells sorted from blood. CDR3 loop: CASSPPGLAGVSEQFF. DNA for the CDR3: TGCGCCAGCAGCCCTCCGGGACTAGCGGGAGTTAGTGAGCAGTTCTTC.